Following are 5 T cell receptor beta chains from one sample sequenced in a study of naive and memory T cell subsets. Treatment specified: skin biopsy from saline-injected control site (resident skin T cells). Cells were not sorted; total RNA input targeted about 1 to 1000 ng. Four PCR rounds used nested alpha and beta constant region primers plus the SP2 primer. TCRdb called the UMI-ligation and nested PCR reads again in MiXCR, with one record for every CDR3 protein. The sample contains roughly 2,000 distinct CDR3 sequences, around 4.1% of which appear only once. This specimen was skin, taken from a saline injection site in the skin. All receptors come from an adult in good health.

This clonotype is labeled as medium-sized. This chain joins TRBV4-1 and TRBJ1-3, with a possible D match to TRBD1 (5 bases). This CDR3 contains 14 residues. Per germline, CDR1 MGHRA and CDR2 YSYEKL. Trimming stripped 8 bases from V and 0 bases from J, with 11 bases between. The CDR3 is CASAQGPSGNTIYF. The CDR3 DNA reads TGCGCCAGCGCTCAGGGACCCTCTGGAAACACCATATATTTT.

This clonotype is categorized as large. A read error may account for a junction end that differs from germline. The chain links TRBV9 to TRBJ1-1, with 10 bases matching TRBD1. Germline V CDR1 and CDR2: SGDLS, YYNGEE. This CDR3 contains 13 residues. The CDR3 loop reads CASSVVIGQGVSF. The CDR3 region has the DNA TGTGCCAGCAGCGTAGTAATCGGACAGGGGGTGAGCTTT.

By sample fraction, this clonotype is medium-sized. The V gene is TRBV10-3, the J gene TRBJ1-2, with 8 nucleotides matching TRBD1. This CDR3 spans 14 amino acids. Germline CDR1 ENHRY, CDR2 SYGVKD. After removal of 3 bases from V and 3 bases from J, the junction contained 3 bases not matched to a gene. The CDR3 spells CAISDNRGYYGYTF. CDR3 nucleotide sequence: TGTGCCATCAGTGATAACAGGGGGTACTATGGCTACACCTTC.

This clonotype was seen more than once but under ten times. This chain joins TRBV13 and TRBJ1-6, with a possible D match to TRBD1 (6 bases). Trimming stripped 4 bases from V and 10 bases from J, with 20 bases between. The CDR3 has 16 amino acids. The germline gives CDR1 PRHDT, CDR2 FYEKMQ (reference sequence). CDR3 bases: TGTGCCAGCAGCTCACCCGGGGCCAGGGGAGACTCACCCCTCCACTTT. It encodes CASSSPGARGDSPLHF.

This clonotype is judged medium-sized. The V gene is TRBV10-3, the J gene TRBJ2-5, with D uncertain. The CDR3 sequence is 14 residues long. Trimming shortened V by 0 bases and J by 1 base, and 6 bases separated the two germline ends. Germline CDR1 is ENHRY and CDR2 is SYGVKD. CDR3 protein: CAISESAAQETQYF. CDR3 in DNA: TGTGCCATCAGTGAGTCGGCAGCCCAAGAGACCCAGTACTTC.